The 8 T cell receptor beta chains below come from one sample, sequenced in a study of shared clonotypes between healthy human individuals. The data were produced by immunoSEQ multiplex PCR, yet TCRdb's version contains in-frame clones alone and is incomplete. The data contain millions of clones, approximately 95% of them seen just once; the ten biggest clones take up more than 0.1%. Specimen: naive CD4+ T cells sorted from blood. Described subset: CD45RA+ positively selected. The receptor set was obtained from a man aged 18 to 30 in good health.

With regard to this clone: Other nucleotide sequences from this sample produce the same CDR3. The chain carries TRBV7-2 and TRBJ1-5, with D possibly TRBD1 on 5 matching bases. This CDR3 is 13 amino acids long. With 5 bases removed from V and 3 bases from J, the gap between germline ends came to 8 bases. Germline V gene data show CDR1 as SGHTA and CDR2 as FQGNSA. CDR3 DNA sequence: TGTGCCAGCAGCCCCGGGACCAATCAGCCCCAGCATTTT. Translating gives CASSPGTNQPQHF.

The chain employs TRBV27 and TRBJ2-5, with a possible D match to TRBD1 (5 bases). The germline V and J ends were trimmed by 4 bases and 0 bases, with 12 bases remaining between them. The germline V gene encodes CDR1 MNHEY and CDR2 SMNVEV (reference sequence). The CDR3 covers 15 residues. The CDR3 loop is CASSSTGPYQETQYF. In DNA, the CDR3 is TGTGCCAGCAGTTCCACAGGCCCTTACCAAGAGACCCAGTACTTC.

The chain has TRBV6-1 and TRBJ2-6; D gene unclear. The CDR3 has 15 residues. The V end lost 2 bases, the J end lost 0 bases, and 5 bases lay between the germline ends. Germline V CDR1 and CDR2: MNHNS, SASEGT. The CDR3 reads CASSEYYSGANVLTF. CDR3 sequence (DNA): TGTGCCAGCAGTGAATATTACTCTGGGGCCAACGTCCTGACTTTC.

DNA for the CDR3: TGTGCCAGCAGCTCGACCACCGGGGAGCTGTTTTTT. Residues: CASSSTTGELFF. V usage is TRBV5-6 and J usage is TRBJ2-2; D is unresolved. V dropped 3 bases and J dropped 4 bases, with 4 bases sitting between them. The germline V gene encodes CDR1 SGHDT and CDR2 YYEEEE. The CDR3 is made up of 12 amino acids. Filled out from reference TRBV5-6 and TRBJ2-2, the complete variable domain reads DAGVTQSPTHLIKTRGQQVTLRCSPKSGHDTVSWYQQALGQGPQFIFQYYEEEERQRGNFPDRFSGHQFPNYSSELNVNALLLGDSALYLCASSSTTGELFFGEGSRLTVL.

The V gene is TRBV6-1, the J gene TRBJ1-4; the D is unclear. V was pared by 2 bases and J by 6 bases, with 13 bases between. The CDR3 sequence is 15 residues long. The germline V gene encodes CDR1 MNHNS and CDR2 SASEGT. CDR3 coding DNA: TGTGCCAGCAGTGAAAGGCGGTTCGTTGATGAAAAACTGTTTTTT. Protein sequence: CASSERRFVDEKLFF.

The chain couples TRBV6-6 to TRBJ1-6; D not certain. Trimming removed 5 bases from V and 7 bases from J, with 9 bases in between. The CDR3 sequence is 13 residues long. Germline CDR1 reads MNHNY; CDR2 reads SVGAGI (reference sequence). In DNA form, the CDR3 reads TGTGCCAGCAGTCTTACAGAGAATTCACCCCTCCACTTT. Translation gives CASSLTENSPLHF.

This sequence joins TRBV5-1 and TRBJ2-3; 10 nucleotides line up with TRBD2. V lost 4 bases and J lost 2; bases outside the gene matches: 7. CDR1 and CDR2 from the germline V gene are SGHRS and YFSETQ. The CDR3 runs 16 residues. In DNA, the CDR3 is TGCGCCAGCAGCCCCCTAGCGGGGGCCCTCACAGATACGCAGTATTTT. Translated, it gives CASSPLAGALTDTQYF.

V and J are TRBV29-1 and TRBJ2-7, with TRBD2 as a possible D gene (5 bases). Trimming removed 4 bases from V and 0 bases from J, with 13 bases in between. CDR1 and CDR2 (germline): SQVTM, ANQGSEA. The CDR3 is made up of 14 amino acids. The DNA for the CDR3 is TGCAGCGTTGGAAGCGGCGCCCTCTCCTACGAGCAGTACTTC. Protein: CSVGSGALSYEQYF.